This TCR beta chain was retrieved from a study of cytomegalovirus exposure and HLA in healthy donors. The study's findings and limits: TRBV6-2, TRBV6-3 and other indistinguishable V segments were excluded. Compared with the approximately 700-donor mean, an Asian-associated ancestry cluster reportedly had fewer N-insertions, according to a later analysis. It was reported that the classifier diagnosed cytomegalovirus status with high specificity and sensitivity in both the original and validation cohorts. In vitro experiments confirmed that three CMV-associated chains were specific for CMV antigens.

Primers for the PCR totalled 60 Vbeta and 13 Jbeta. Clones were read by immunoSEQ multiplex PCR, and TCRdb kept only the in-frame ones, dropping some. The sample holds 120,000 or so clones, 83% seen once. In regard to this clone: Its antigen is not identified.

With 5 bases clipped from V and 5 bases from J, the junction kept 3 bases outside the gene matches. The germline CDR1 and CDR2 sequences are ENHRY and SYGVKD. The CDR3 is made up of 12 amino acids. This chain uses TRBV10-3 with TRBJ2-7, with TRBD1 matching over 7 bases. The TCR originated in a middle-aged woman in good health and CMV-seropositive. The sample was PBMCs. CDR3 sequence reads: CAISKGADEQYF. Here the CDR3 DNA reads TGTGCCATCAGTAAGGGGGCAGACGAGCAGTACTTC.